The rows below give T cell receptor beta chains drawn from one sample of a study of blood T cell repertoires in COVID-19. Assay: immunoSEQ multiplex PCR; the TCRdb copy retains only in-frame clones and omits some. The data hold about 400,000 clones, with more than 75% observed a single time. Sequenced sample: PBMCs or T cells enriched from blood (not recorded which). The receptors shown here come from a woman in her 30s with acute COVID-19. Each CDR3 is given with its conserved first and last residue. D genes are given only for firm matches. Only part of the rows carry a size: once, few, many, or a class if the clone is expanded.

d_call: TRBD2
v_call: TRBV9
j_call: TRBJ2-1
clone_size: .
cdr3_aa: CASSAGLAPVEQFF
cdr3_nt: TGTGCCAGCAGCGCAGGACTAGCACCCGTCGAGCAGTTCTTC

d_call: TRBD1
v_call: TRBV12-5
j_call: TRBJ1-2
clone_size: .
cdr3_aa: CASGLGNRGTYGYTF
cdr3_nt: TGTGCTAGTGGTTTGGGGAACAGGGGAACCTATGGCTACACCTTC

d_call: TRBD2
v_call: TRBV11-1
j_call: TRBJ2-2
clone_size: .
cdr3_aa: CASSLDPGRGTGELFF
cdr3_nt: TGTGCCAGCAGCTTAGATCCCGGGAGGGGGACCGGGGAGCTGTTTTTT

d_call: .
v_call: TRBV29-1
j_call: TRBJ2-7
clone_size: .
cdr3_aa: CSVGVTRQAAYEQYF
cdr3_nt: TGCAGCGTTGGGGTTACTCGACAGGCCGCCTACGAGCAGTACTTC

d_call: .
v_call: TRBV24-1
j_call: TRBJ1-5
clone_size: .
cdr3_aa: CATSGGQLGQPQHF
cdr3_nt: TGTGCCACCAGTGGTGGACAGTTGGGACAGCCCCAGCATTTT

d_call: .
v_call: TRBV21-1
j_call: TRBJ2-7
clone_size: once
cdr3_aa: CASSKAAQAYEQYF
cdr3_nt: TGTGCCAGCAGCAAAGCAGCACAGGCCTACGAGCAGTACTTC

d_call: TRBD1
v_call: TRBV5-6
j_call: TRBJ1-1
clone_size: .
cdr3_aa: CASSRTGGHYGAFF
cdr3_nt: TGTGCCAGCAGCCGGACAGGGGGCCATTACGGAGCTTTCTTT

d_call: .
v_call: TRBV3-1/TRBV3-2
j_call: TRBJ2-4
clone_size: .
cdr3_aa: CASSQAGGENIQYF
cdr3_nt: TGTGCCAGCAGCCAAGCCGGGGGTGAAAACATTCAGTACTTC

d_call: .
v_call: TRBV5-6
j_call: TRBJ2-7
clone_size: once
cdr3_aa: CASSSTVTYEQYF
cdr3_nt: TGTGCCAGCAGTTCGACAGTAACCTACGAGCAGTACTTC

d_call: .
v_call: TRBV4-3
j_call: TRBJ2-3
clone_size: .
cdr3_aa: CASSQRIEDTQYF
cdr3_nt: TGCGCCAGCAGCCAGCGAATTGAGGATACGCAGTATTTT

d_call: TRBD2
v_call: TRBV9
j_call: TRBJ2-3
clone_size: .
cdr3_aa: CASSPRGLAGETDTQYF
cdr3_nt: TGTGCCAGCAGCCCGCGAGGGCTAGCGGGGGAAACAGATACGCAGTATTTT

d_call: TRBD1
v_call: TRBV5-1
j_call: TRBJ2-7
clone_size: .
cdr3_aa: CASSTQWDRGFYEQYF
cdr3_nt: TGCGCCAGCAGCACCCAATGGGACAGGGGTTTTTACGAGCAGTACTTC

d_call: TRBD1
v_call: TRBV29-1
j_call: TRBJ2-7
clone_size: .
cdr3_aa: CSVPVGTGRSYEQYF
cdr3_nt: TGCAGCGTCCCTGTAGGGACAGGGAGGTCCTACGAGCAGTACTTC

d_call: .
v_call: TRBV12-3/TRBV12-4
j_call: TRBJ1-2
clone_size: .
cdr3_aa: CASSLTTNYGYTF
cdr3_nt: TGTGCCAGCAGTTTAACAACGAACTATGGCTACACCTTC

d_call: TRBD2
v_call: TRBV5-4
j_call: TRBJ2-1
clone_size: few
cdr3_aa: CASSPEAGGTYNEQFF
cdr3_nt: TGTGCCAGCAGCCCGGAAGCGGGGGGAACCTACAATGAGCAGTTCTTC

d_call: TRBD1
v_call: TRBV3-1/TRBV3-2
j_call: TRBJ2-7
clone_size: .
cdr3_aa: CASSRDNRGPYEQYF
cdr3_nt: TGTGCCAGCAGCCGCGACAACAGGGGCCCCTACGAGCAGTACTTC

d_call: TRBD1
v_call: TRBV7-9
j_call: TRBJ1-6
clone_size: .
cdr3_aa: CASSPREKGAYNSPLHF
cdr3_nt: TGTGCCAGCAGCCCCCGGGAAAAGGGGGCTTATAATTCACCCCTCCACTTT

d_call: .
v_call: TRBV10-3
j_call: TRBJ1-5
clone_size: .
cdr3_aa: CAISPGQNNQPQHF
cdr3_nt: TGTGCCATCAGCCCCGGACAGAACAATCAGCCCCAGCATTTT

d_call: TRBD1
v_call: TRBV12-3/TRBV12-4
j_call: TRBJ1-1
clone_size: .
cdr3_aa: CASTNRGTEAFF
cdr3_nt: TGTGCCAGCACGAACAGGGGCACTGAAGCTTTCTTT

d_call: .
v_call: TRBV4-2
j_call: TRBJ2-2
clone_size: .
cdr3_aa: CASSRQAENTGELFF
cdr3_nt: TGTGCCAGCAGCCGACAGGCGGAAAACACCGGGGAGCTGTTTTTT

d_call: .
v_call: TRBV19
j_call: TRBJ1-6
clone_size: .
cdr3_aa: CASRGGGRSPLHF
cdr3_nt: TGTGCCAGTAGAGGCGGGGGCAGGTCACCCCTCCACTTT

d_call: .
v_call: TRBV11-3
j_call: TRBJ2-7
clone_size: .
cdr3_aa: CASSQDSTYEQYF
cdr3_nt: TGTGCCAGCAGCCAGGACAGCACCTACGAGCAGTACTTC

d_call: TRBD1
v_call: TRBV13
j_call: TRBJ1-6
clone_size: .
cdr3_aa: CASSSSRTGGRNSPLHF
cdr3_nt: TGTGCCAGCAGCTCATCAAGGACAGGGGGCCGGAATTCACCCCTCCACTTT

d_call: TRBD2
v_call: TRBV5-1
j_call: TRBJ2-3
clone_size: .
cdr3_aa: CASSLRPLAGGSADTQYF
cdr3_nt: TGCGCCAGCAGCTTGCGGCCTTTAGCGGGGGGGAGCGCAGATACGCAGTATTTT

d_call: TRBD2
v_call: TRBV5-1
j_call: TRBJ2-7
clone_size: .
cdr3_aa: CASSLSGPSGAWEQYF
cdr3_nt: TGCGCCAGCAGCTTGTCCGGGCCTAGCGGGGCTTGGGAGCAGTACTTC

d_call: .
v_call: TRBV19
j_call: TRBJ2-7
clone_size: .
cdr3_aa: CASSIGTGEVYEQYF
cdr3_nt: TGTGCCAGTAGTATAGGTACAGGGGAGGTTTACGAGCAGTACTTC

d_call: TRBD2
v_call: TRBV2
j_call: TRBJ2-3
clone_size: .
cdr3_aa: CASSESRGRRGGDTDTQYF
cdr3_nt: TGTGCCAGCAGTGAAAGCCGAGGACGTCGGGGGGGTGACACAGATACGCAGTATTTT

d_call: .
v_call: TRBV7-9
j_call: TRBJ1-6
clone_size: .
cdr3_aa: CASSPVEGSPLHF
cdr3_nt: TGTGCCAGCAGCCCCGTTGAGGGTTCACCCCTCCACTTT

d_call: TRBD2
v_call: TRBV18
j_call: TRBJ2-7
clone_size: .
cdr3_aa: CASSPLNSGTYEQYF
cdr3_nt: TGTGCCAGCTCACCCCTCAATAGCGGGACTTACGAGCAGTACTTC

d_call: .
v_call: TRBV4-1
j_call: TRBJ1-1
clone_size: .
cdr3_aa: CASSQDRLIGDGTEAFF
cdr3_nt: TGCGCCAGCAGCCAAGATCGCCTGATAGGAGATGGAACTGAAGCTTTCTTT

d_call: TRBD2
v_call: TRBV5-1
j_call: TRBJ2-1
clone_size: .
cdr3_aa: CASSLVLAGGTEQFF
cdr3_nt: TGCGCCAGCAGCTTGGTACTAGCGGGGGGCACTGAGCAGTTCTTC

d_call: TRBD1
v_call: TRBV27
j_call: TRBJ1-6
clone_size: .
cdr3_aa: CASSLTRGQLSSPLHF
cdr3_nt: TGTGCCAGCAGTTTAACCCGGGGACAGTTGAGCTCACCCCTCCACTTT

d_call: .
v_call: TRBV7-2
j_call: TRBJ1-2
clone_size: .
cdr3_aa: CASSLYGGQYYGYTF
cdr3_nt: TGTGCCAGCAGCTTATATGGGGGACAATACTATGGCTACACCTTC

d_call: .
v_call: TRBV2
j_call: TRBJ2-3
clone_size: many
cdr3_aa: CASSEALSTDTQYF
cdr3_nt: TGTGCCAGCAGTGAAGCCCTATCCACAGATACGCAGTATTTT

d_call: TRBD1
v_call: TRBV18
j_call: TRBJ2-2
clone_size: .
cdr3_aa: CASSPLREGARTGELFF
cdr3_nt: TGTGCCAGCTCGCCACTTAGAGAGGGGGCACGCACCGGGGAGCTGTTTTTT

d_call: TRBD2
v_call: TRBV3-1/TRBV3-2
j_call: TRBJ2-7
clone_size: .
cdr3_aa: CASSRAGGQGQYF
cdr3_nt: TGTGCCAGCAGCAGGGCGGGAGGCCAGGGGCAGTACTTC

d_call: .
v_call: TRBV4-2
j_call: TRBJ1-2
clone_size: .
cdr3_aa: CASSASGISFPYGYTF
cdr3_nt: TGTGCCAGCAGCGCGTCCGGGATCAGTTTCCCTTATGGCTACACCTTC

d_call: .
v_call: TRBV27
j_call: TRBJ2-2
clone_size: .
cdr3_aa: CASSLLQGKVFF
cdr3_nt: TGTGCCAGCAGTTTACTACAGGGCAAGGTGTTTTTT

d_call: .
v_call: TRBV6-5
j_call: TRBJ2-7
clone_size: .
cdr3_aa: CASSRADKAYEQYF
cdr3_nt: TGTGCCAGCAGCCGCGCGGATAAAGCCTACGAGCAGTACTTC

d_call: .
v_call: TRBV7-3
j_call: TRBJ1-4
clone_size: .
cdr3_aa: CASSLTPGTNEKLFF
cdr3_nt: TGTGCCAGCAGCTTAACTCCGGGAACTAATGAAAAACTGTTTTTT

d_call: .
v_call: TRBV11-2
j_call: TRBJ2-4
clone_size: .
cdr3_aa: CASSLDPVLKNIQYF
cdr3_nt: TGTGCCAGCAGCTTAGATCCGGTGTTAAAAAACATTCAGTACTTC

d_call: TRBD1
v_call: TRBV18
j_call: TRBJ1-4
clone_size: .
cdr3_aa: CASSPGTVGKLFF
cdr3_nt: TGTGCCAGCTCACCCGGGACAGTCGGAAAACTGTTTTTT

d_call: .
v_call: TRBV3-1/TRBV3-2
j_call: TRBJ1-5
clone_size: few
cdr3_aa: CASSRQMEGPQHF
cdr3_nt: TGTGCCAGCAGCCGACAAATGGAAGGGCCCCAGCATTTT

d_call: .
v_call: TRBV7-3
j_call: TRBJ2-3
clone_size: .
cdr3_aa: CASSLTTQDTQYF
cdr3_nt: TGTGCCAGCAGCTTAACGACACAAGATACGCAGTATTTT

d_call: TRBD1
v_call: TRBV12-5
j_call: TRBJ1-4
clone_size: .
cdr3_aa: CASGLTRQGGHEKLFF
cdr3_nt: TGTGCTAGTGGTTTGACCCGACAGGGCGGGCATGAAAAATTGTTTTTT

d_call: TRBD1
v_call: TRBV12-3/TRBV12-4
j_call: TRBJ1-1
clone_size: .
cdr3_aa: CATIARQGGSAFF
cdr3_nt: TGTGCCACAATTGCCCGACAGGGGGGGTCCGCTTTCTTT

d_call: TRBD1
v_call: TRBV6-1
j_call: TRBJ2-1
clone_size: .
cdr3_aa: CASSDLYRGLNEQFF
cdr3_nt: TGTGCCAGCAGTGACCTTTACAGGGGCCTCAATGAGCAGTTCTTC

d_call: .
v_call: TRBV5-1
j_call: TRBJ2-2
clone_size: .
cdr3_aa: CASSPQGTGELFF
cdr3_nt: TGCGCCAGCAGCCCTCAGGGTACCGGGGAGCTGTTTTTT

d_call: TRBD1
v_call: TRBV29-1
j_call: TRBJ1-6
clone_size: few
cdr3_aa: CSVALGQGDSPLHF
cdr3_nt: TGCAGCGTCGCCCTTGGACAGGGAGACTCACCCCTCCACTTT

d_call: TRBD2
v_call: TRBV7-6
j_call: TRBJ2-1
clone_size: few
cdr3_aa: CASSIQRGPYNEQFF
cdr3_nt: TGTGCCAGCAGTATTCAGCGGGGGCCGTACAATGAGCAGTTCTTC

d_call: .
v_call: TRBV9
j_call: TRBJ1-6
clone_size: .
cdr3_aa: CASSSTSSYNSPLHF
cdr3_nt: TGTGCCAGCAGCTCCACTAGCTCCTATAATTCACCCCTCCACTTT

d_call: TRBD1
v_call: TRBV2
j_call: TRBJ2-7
clone_size: .
cdr3_aa: CASSPDRGPGYEQYF
cdr3_nt: TGTGCCAGCAGCCCCGACAGGGGCCCGGGCTACGAGCAGTACTTC

d_call: .
v_call: TRBV5-1
j_call: TRBJ1-1
clone_size: .
cdr3_aa: CASSLDIGQGMLSFF
cdr3_nt: TGCGCCAGCAGCTTGGATATCGGGCAGGGTATGCTATCTTTCTTT